The 14 T cell receptor beta chains below all came from one sample that was sequenced in a study of T cells in Graves' hyperthyroidism and ophthalmopathy (dated by TCRdb to between 2017 and 2020). The method behind the library was multiplex PCR. Reads for this sample came from an Illumina HiSeq 2000. The TCR beta CDR3 regions were amplified from RNA transcripts. For the first round of RT-PCR on the TCR CDR3, the HTBI primer set was used together with the Qiagen OneStep RT-PCR kit. TCRdb reprocessing: public reads trimmed at Q25 with fastp, clones called with MiXCR, in-frame beta chains kept. When rows share a CDR3 protein, they turn into one entry using the most common DNA and genes. This sample gives about 300,000 distinct CDR3 sequences in total; around 20% of them show up just once. The biggest ten clones account for approximately 35% of the sample. The sequenced sample was blood. These receptors all stem from a man aged 50-60 years with Graves' ophthalmopathy.

This clonotype was recorded many times. This rearrangement joins TRBV12-3 or TRBV12-4 to TRBJ1-1; the D is unclear. V shed 6 bases and J shed 5 bases, with 7 bases lying between them. The CDR3 contains 11 residues. In nucleotides, the CDR3 is TGTGCCAGCAGCCAGATTACTGAAGCTTTCTTT. Amino acids: CASSQITEAFF.

The chain joins TRBV6-2 or TRBV6-3 to TRBJ1-5; TRBD1 matches 7 bases. The CDR3 contains 15 residues. From germline, CDR1 is MNHEY and CDR2 SVGEGT. Trimming at V came to 6 bases and at J to 4 bases, leaving 9 bases not matched to a gene. This CDR3 is CASRADRRRNQPQHF. The CDR3 nucleotides are TGTGCCAGCAGAGCGGACAGGAGGCGTAATCAGCCCCAGCATTTT.

As DNA, the CDR3 is TGTGCCAGCACTTCGAGGTACGCCTACGAGCAGTACTTC. Its translation is CASTSRYAYEQYF. This chain joins TRBV2 and TRBJ2-7; D is unclear. Germline V lookup: CDR1 SNHLY, CDR2 FYNNEI. V was shortened by 7 bases and J by 2 bases, with 12 bases between the two germline ends. The CDR3 contains 13 residues.

This chain joins TRBV18 and TRBJ1-5, with a possible D match to TRBD1 (6 bases). The germline V gene encodes CDR1 KGHSH and CDR2 LQKENI. V lost 6 bases and J 1 base, leaving 16 bases between the germline ends. The CDR3 is 16 residues long. The CDR3, as DNA: TGTGCCAGCTCCTCCGAGGGGGGGGGCAGCAATCAGCCCCAGCATTTT. Protein sequence: CASSSEGGGSNQPQHF.

V gene TRBV3-1 combines with J gene TRBJ2-2; D gene uncertain. CDR1 and CDR2 (germline): LGHDT, YNNKEL (reference sequence). V lost 0 bases, J lost 5 bases, and 10 bases lay in between. The length of the CDR3 is 15 residues. The CDR3 region has the DNA TGTGCCAGCAGCCAAGACCCCCTCCCGACCGGGGAGCTGTTTTTT. Encoded protein: CASSQDPLPTGELFF.

This clonotype was seen more than once but under ten times. The V call is TRBV9, the J call TRBJ2-7; tentative D call: TRBD1 (6 bases). V was clipped by 4 bases and J by 0 bases, with 17 bases between them. Germline assignment: CDR1 SGDLS and CDR2 YYNGEE. This CDR3 comprises 16 residues. The CDR3 protein is CASSTRTDSSSYEQYF. DNA of the CDR3: TGTGCCAGCAGCACCCGGACAGATTCCTCCTCCTACGAGCAGTACTTC.

This clonotype appeared many times. The chain couples TRBV2 to TRBJ2-7, with 9 nucleotides matching TRBD2. The V and J ends lost 7 bases and 2 bases, in that order; junction bases with no gene match: 12. This CDR3 has 16 residues. CDR1 is SNHLY, CDR2 FYNNEI, per germline. The CDR3 DNA sequence: TGTGCCAGCACTGATCCGGCACTAGCGGGCCCCTACGAGCAGTACTTC. Amino acid sequence: CASTDPALAGPYEQYF.

This clonotype was counted only a few times. CDR3 nucleotide sequence: TGTGCCAGCAGTACAGCAGGCTACGAGCAGTACTTC. This encodes CASSTAGYEQYF. The chain carries TRBV6-1 and TRBJ2-7; D not certain. CDR1 and CDR2 from the germline V gene are MNHNS and SASEGT. Trimming cost V 5 bases and J 3 bases, with 8 bases left between them. This CDR3 is built from 12 residues.

Of note for this clonotype: With a much larger clone just one base away, this may be a read error. The chain is built from TRBV7-9 and TRBJ2-7, with a possible D match to TRBD2 (6 bases). Trimming left V 9 bases short and J 9 bases short, with 27 bases between. CDR1 and CDR2 from the germline V gene are SEHNR and FQNEAQ (reference sequence). The CDR3 loop spans 15 amino acids. The CDR3 bases are TGTGCCAGAAGTGGGGAGGCAGTTGCCTCCTCGGGGCAGTACTTC. Its protein product is CARSGEAVASSGQYF.

This clonotype was counted between two and nine times. This chain links TRBV7-9 with TRBJ2-7, with a weak D call TRBD2 (6 bases). Germline V gene lookup returns CDR1 SEHNR and CDR2 FQNEAQ (reference sequence). Trimming pared 2 bases from V and 7 bases from J, leaving 12 bases between. The CDR3 has 13 residues. CDR3 nucleotides: TGTGCCAGCAGCTTAACGGGAGTGCGGGAGCAGTACTTC. Translating gives CASSLTGVREQYF. The variable domain in full, with the rest retrieved from reference TRBV7-9 and TRBJ2-7, is DTGVSQNPRHKITKRGQNVTFRCDPISEHNRLYWYRQTLGQGPEFLTYFQNEAQLEKSRLLSDRFSAERPKGSFSTLEIQRTEQGDSAMYLCASSLTGVREQYFGPGTRLTVT.

This clonotype was counted a few times. CDR3 region: CASKSGRAKTQYF. CDR3 coding DNA: TGCGCCAGCAAAAGCGGGAGAGCAAAGACCCAGTACTTC. V usage is TRBV10-2 and J usage is TRBJ2-5, with TRBD2 matching over 8 bases. The CDR3 consists of 13 residues. Looked up from germline, CDR1 is WSHSY and CDR2 is SAAADI. The V gene end was trimmed by 7 bases and the J gene end by 6 bases; junction bases not matched to a gene: 7.

This chain joins TRBV6-1 and TRBJ2-2; 12 nucleotides agree with TRBD1. V trimming: 6 bases; J trimming: 3 bases; junction bases outside the gene matches: 2. This CDR3 has 15 amino acids. The germline CDR1 and CDR2 sequences are MNHNS and SASEGT. DNA of the CDR3: TGTGCCAGCAGGGGGGACAGGGGGCACACCGGGGAGCTGTTTTTT. Translated, it gives CASRGDRGHTGELFF.

In this sample, this clonotype turned up a few times. The chain is built from TRBV6-2 or TRBV6-3 and TRBJ2-1, with no clear D. V was pared by 6 bases and J by 6 bases, with 12 bases between. Germline CDR1 is MNHEY and CDR2 is SVGEGT. The CDR3 loop spans 13 amino acids. CDR3 amino acids: CASSRHVGNEQFF. The CDR3 DNA sequence: TGTGCCAGCAGCCGTCACGTAGGCAATGAGCAGTTCTTC.

The chain combines TRBV28 with TRBJ2-1, with 14 positions matching TRBD2. CDR3 size: 16 residues. V was clipped by 6 bases and J by 8 bases; unmatched bases: 9. CDR1 and CDR2 (germline): MDHEN, SYDVKM. The CDR3, as DNA: TGTGCCAGCAGCTCGGCGGGACTAGCGGGAGTGGATGAGCAGTTCTTC. It is translated as CASSSAGLAGVDEQFF.